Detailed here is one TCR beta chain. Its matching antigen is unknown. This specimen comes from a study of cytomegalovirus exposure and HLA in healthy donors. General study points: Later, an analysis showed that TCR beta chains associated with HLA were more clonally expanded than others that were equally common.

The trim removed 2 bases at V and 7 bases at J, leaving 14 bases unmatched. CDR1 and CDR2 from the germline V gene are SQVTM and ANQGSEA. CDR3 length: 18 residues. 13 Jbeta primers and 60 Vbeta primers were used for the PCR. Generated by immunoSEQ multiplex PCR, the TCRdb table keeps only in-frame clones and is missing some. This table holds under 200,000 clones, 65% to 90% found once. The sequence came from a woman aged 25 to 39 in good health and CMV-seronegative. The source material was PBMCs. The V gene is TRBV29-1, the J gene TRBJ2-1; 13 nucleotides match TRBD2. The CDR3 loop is CSVEFRGTSGTQWNEQFF. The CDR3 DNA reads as TGCAGCGTTGAATTTCGTGGGACTAGCGGGACCCAGTGGAATGAGCAGTTCTTC.